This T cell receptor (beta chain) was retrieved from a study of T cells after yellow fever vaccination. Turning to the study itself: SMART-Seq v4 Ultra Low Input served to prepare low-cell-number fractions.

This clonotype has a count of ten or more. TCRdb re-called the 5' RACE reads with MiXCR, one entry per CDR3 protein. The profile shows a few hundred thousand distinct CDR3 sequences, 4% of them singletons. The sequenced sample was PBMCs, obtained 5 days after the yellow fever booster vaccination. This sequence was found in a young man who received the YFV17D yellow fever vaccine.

CDR3 amino acids: CSASPGFRQETQYF. The CDR3 DNA reads as TGCAGTGCCTCCCCGGGTTTCCGACAAGAGACCCAGTACTTC. This sequence joins TRBV20-1 and TRBJ2-5; D gene uncertain. Trimming left V 6 bases short and J 2 bases short, with 16 bases between. The length of the CDR3 is 14 residues. CDR1 and CDR2 from the germline V gene are DFQATT and SNEGSKA (reference sequence).